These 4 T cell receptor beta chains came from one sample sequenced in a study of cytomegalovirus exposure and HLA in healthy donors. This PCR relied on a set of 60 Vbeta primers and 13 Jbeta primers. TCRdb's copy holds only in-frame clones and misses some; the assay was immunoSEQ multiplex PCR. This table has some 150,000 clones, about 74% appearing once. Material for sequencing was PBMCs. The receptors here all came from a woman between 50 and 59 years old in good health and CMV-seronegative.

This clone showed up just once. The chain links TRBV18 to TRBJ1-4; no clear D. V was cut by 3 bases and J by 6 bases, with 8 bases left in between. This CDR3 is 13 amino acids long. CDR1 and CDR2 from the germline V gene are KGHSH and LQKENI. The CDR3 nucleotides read TGTGCCAGCTCACCGAGTCAAGATGAAAAACTGTTTTTT. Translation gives CASSPSQDEKLFF.

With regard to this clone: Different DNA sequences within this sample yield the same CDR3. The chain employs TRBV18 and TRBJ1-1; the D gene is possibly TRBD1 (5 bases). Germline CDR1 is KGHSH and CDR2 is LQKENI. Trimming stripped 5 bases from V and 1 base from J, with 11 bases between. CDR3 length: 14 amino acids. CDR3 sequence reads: CASSRTGGNTEAFF. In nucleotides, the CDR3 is TGTGCCAGCTCAAGGACGGGGGGGAACACTGAAGCTTTCTTT.

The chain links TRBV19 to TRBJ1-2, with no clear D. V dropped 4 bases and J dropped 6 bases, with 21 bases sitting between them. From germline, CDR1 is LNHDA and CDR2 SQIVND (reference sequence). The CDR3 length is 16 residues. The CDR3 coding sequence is TGTGCCAGTAGTACACTAGATACCCAAATCGGGGATGGCTACACCTTC. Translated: CASSTLDTQIGDGYTF.

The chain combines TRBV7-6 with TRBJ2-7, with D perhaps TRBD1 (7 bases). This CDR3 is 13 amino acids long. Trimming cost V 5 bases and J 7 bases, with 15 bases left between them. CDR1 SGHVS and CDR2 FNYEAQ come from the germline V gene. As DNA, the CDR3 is TGTGCCAGCAGCGGAAACCAGGGGGGTGAGCAGTACTTC. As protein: CASSGNQGGEQYF.